Below are 28 T cell receptor beta chains sequenced from a single sample in a study of blood T cell repertoires in COVID-19. TCRdb keeps only in-frame clones here, not all; method: immunoSEQ multiplex PCR. The table shows 200,000 to 250,000 clones, with roughly 83% occurring only once. Sequenced material: peripheral blood. The receptors were gathered from a man at least 80 years old with acute or convalescent COVID-19.

The chain recombines TRBV7-8 with TRBJ1-5; 9 nucleotides align to TRBD1. The germline V gene encodes CDR1 SGHVS and CDR2 FQNEAQ. The CDR3 runs to 15 residues. Trimming at V came to 1 base and at J to 4 bases, leaving 2 bases not matched to a gene. The CDR3 DNA reads as TGTGCCAGCAGCTTAGACAGGGGGCATAATCAGCCCCAGCATTTT. This translates into CASSLDRGHNQPQHF.

The chain combines TRBV18 with TRBJ2-3; 9 nucleotides agree with TRBD1. CDR1 KGHSH and CDR2 LQKENI come from the germline V gene. Trimming at V came to 5 bases and at J to 1 base, leaving 7 bases not matched to a gene. The CDR3 is 16 residues long. DNA of the CDR3: TGTGCCAGCTCAGGGACCGGGACAGGGCGCACAGATACGCAGTATTTT. It is translated as CASSGTGTGRTDTQYF.

The gene calls are TRBV3-1 (or the pseudogene TRBV3-2) and TRBJ1-3; D is ambiguous. The V gene lost 4 bases and the J gene lost 0 bases, with 13 bases spanning the gap. Germline CDR1 is LGHDT and CDR2 is YNNKEL (reference sequence). The CDR3 runs 16 residues. The CDR3: CASSPTRRASGNTIYF. The CDR3 DNA reads TGTGCCAGCAGCCCAACTAGACGGGCCTCTGGAAACACCATATATTTT.

The chain combines TRBV3-1 (or the pseudogene TRBV3-2) with TRBJ2-6, with D possibly matching TRBD2 (7 bases). V shed 4 bases and J shed 4 bases, with 20 bases lying between them. The CDR3 covers 18 residues. The germline V gene has CDR1 LGHDT and CDR2 YNNKEL (reference sequence). CDR3 nucleotides: TGTGCCAGCAGCCCCGGGGGCGGGAGAAGCGCCGGGGCCAACGTCCTGACTTTC. It encodes CASSPGGGRSAGANVLTF.

The chain combines TRBV29-1 with TRBJ1-5, with a possible D match to TRBD1 (6 bases). The CDR3 sequence is 13 residues long. Per the germline V gene, CDR1 is SQVTM and CDR2 is ANQGSEA. With 6 bases removed from V and 6 bases from J, the gap between germline ends came to 15 bases. The CDR3 sequence: CSVWAGEGQPQHF. For the CDR3, the DNA is TGCAGCGTCTGGGCAGGGGAGGGTCAGCCCCAGCATTTT.

This sequence joins TRBV3-1 (or the pseudogene TRBV3-2) and TRBJ1-5; D call uncertain. V was cut by 0 bases and J by 2 bases, with 8 bases left in between. Germline V CDR1 and CDR2: LGHDT, YNNKEL (reference sequence). The CDR3 runs 15 residues. The CDR3 reads CASSQDVGGNQPQHF. In nucleotides, the CDR3 is TGTGCCAGCAGCCAAGACGTTGGAGGCAATCAGCCCCAGCATTTT.

The chain has TRBV5-1 and TRBJ1-2; no reliable D call. CDR1 is SGHRS and CDR2 is YFSETQ in the germline V gene. Deletions cut 2 bases from V and 8 bases from J, with 13 bases between. This CDR3 has 13 amino acids. The CDR3 DNA follows: TGCGCCAGCAGCTTAAAAGTGTCAGGCGGCTACACCTTC. The encoded protein is CASSLKVSGGYTF.

The chain joins TRBV6-1 to TRBJ1-1; D perhaps matches TRBD1 (6 bases). Trimming removed 2 bases from V and 5 bases from J, with 12 bases in between. Germline V gives CDR1 MNHNS, CDR2 SASEGT. This CDR3 is built from 14 residues. The CDR3 DNA reads as TGTGCCAGCAGTGAATCATTCCAGGGGACTGAAGCTTTCTTT. The encoded protein is CASSESFQGTEAFF.

This chain uses TRBV28 with TRBJ2-5; 8 nucleotides line up with TRBD1. Germline loops: CDR1 MDHEN, CDR2 SYDVKM. V lost 4 bases, J lost 2 bases, and 6 bases stayed unmatched. CDR3 length: 15 amino acids. CDR3 protein: CASSSPDRVQETQYF. The CDR3 DNA follows: TGTGCCAGCAGTTCCCCGGACAGGGTGCAAGAGACCCAGTACTTC.

The chain uses TRBV3-1 (or the pseudogene TRBV3-2) and TRBJ2-7; 7 bases line up with TRBD1. Trimming at V came to 2 bases and at J to 6 bases, leaving 10 bases not matched to a gene. In germline, CDR1 is LGHDT, CDR2 YNNKEL (reference sequence). The CDR3 is made up of 15 amino acids. The CDR3 is CASSQRGQGETEQYF. The CDR3, as DNA: TGTGCCAGCAGCCAACGAGGGCAGGGGGAGACCGAGCAGTACTTC.

V gene TRBV28 combines with J gene TRBJ2-2; D might be TRBD1 (6 bases). Trimming removed 2 bases from V and 8 bases from J, with 9 bases in between. There are 13 residues in the CDR3. CDR1 and CDR2 from the germline V gene are MDHEN and SYDVKM. This chain's CDR3 is CASSLMGAGELFF. DNA of the CDR3: TGTGCCAGCAGTTTAATGGGGGCGGGGGAGCTGTTTTTT.

The rearrangement links TRBV4-1 to TRBJ1-5; possibly TRBD1 for D (5 bases). Germline CDR1 is MGHRA and CDR2 is YSYEKL. This CDR3 has 14 amino acids. Trimming cost V 0 bases and J 9 bases, with 12 bases left between them. The CDR3 DNA is TGCGCCAGCAGCCAAGAACAGGTGGGAAGGCCCCAGCATTTT. Amino acid sequence: CASSQEQVGRPQHF.

This clone came up a few times. CDR3 region: CASSSFGQSFLEPQHF. CDR3 bases: TGTGCCAGCAGCTCTTTCGGACAGTCCTTTTTGGAGCCCCAGCATTTT. The genes are TRBV11-2 and TRBJ1-5; D is perhaps TRBD1 (6 bases). V was pared by 4 bases and J by 8 bases, with 21 bases between. Germline values: CDR1 SGHAT, CDR2 FQNNGV. This CDR3 region has 16 residues.

The chain couples TRBV27 to TRBJ2-1; 7 bases match TRBD1. In germline, CDR1 is MNHEY, CDR2 SMNVEV (reference sequence). The CDR3 covers 14 residues. With V trimmed by 5 bases and J by 6 bases, 7 bases remained unmatched. The CDR3 bases are TGTGCCAGCAGTCGACAGGGATGGGCCAATGAGCAGTTCTTC. Translating it yields CASSRQGWANEQFF.

V and J are TRBV9 and TRBJ2-2, with 7 bases that match TRBD2. There are 17 residues in the CDR3. Germline V gene lookup returns CDR1 SGDLS and CDR2 YYNGEE. With V trimmed by 0 bases and J by 3 bases, 8 bases remained unmatched. CDR3 protein: CASSVATGAGHTGELFF. CDR3 in DNA: TGTGCCAGCAGCGTAGCTACGGGAGCGGGACACACCGGGGAGCTGTTTTTT.

The chain couples TRBV7-8 to TRBJ2-7; TRBD2 matches at 12 bases. The CDR3 runs to 15 residues. J gave up 3 bases and V 4 bases, and 4 bases lay outside the gene matches. Germline CDR1 SGHVS, CDR2 FQNEAQ. CDR3 protein: CASSYRTSGDYEQYF. The CDR3 bases are TGTGCCAGCAGCTATCGGACTAGCGGGGACTACGAGCAGTACTTC.

The V gene is TRBV24-1, the J gene TRBJ1-2; 10 nucleotides line up with TRBD1. Germline trimming cut 4 bases from V and 7 bases from J; bases unmatched to any gene: 11. The CDR3 is 16 residues long. Germline CDR1 reads KGHDR; CDR2 reads SFDVKD. CDR3 region: CATSDSGQGEGFGYTF. CDR3 coding DNA: TGTGCCACCAGTGACTCCGGACAGGGGGAAGGCTTTGGCTACACCTTC.

The chain recombines TRBV2 with TRBJ2-3, with a weak D call TRBD2 (6 bases). Between the trimmed V and J ends, which lost 8 bases and 1 base, there was a span of 13 bases. This CDR3 contains 14 residues. The germline gives CDR1 SNHLY, CDR2 FYNNEI. For the CDR3, the DNA is TGTGCCAGCTCGAGGGAGGCCGGCACAGATACGCAGTATTTT. Translation gives CASSREAGTDTQYF.

This chain uses TRBV5-1 with TRBJ1-5, with a tentative D call TRBD1 (5 bases). The V gene lost 4 bases and the J gene lost 4 bases, with 15 bases spanning the gap. The germline V gene has CDR1 SGHRS and CDR2 YFSETQ. The CDR3 contains 15 residues. In nucleotides, the CDR3 is TGCGCCAGCAGCAGCGGGGGGAGTACGAATCAGCCCCAGCATTTT. Its protein product is CASSSGGSTNQPQHF.

This clone was recorded once. The V and J genes are TRBV28 and TRBJ1-4; no clear D. The length of the CDR3 is 13 residues. The germline CDR1 and CDR2 sequences are MDHEN and SYDVKM. V lost 6 bases, J lost 7 bases, and 12 bases lay in between. The CDR3 nucleotides are TGTGCCAGCAGCCGCGAATGGAGTGAAAAACTGTTTTTT. Its translation is CASSREWSEKLFF.

This chain joins TRBV25-1 and TRBJ2-3; 9 nucleotides align to TRBD2. The CDR3 extends over 16 amino acids. V shed 4 bases, J shed 2 bases, and the junction held 7 bases outside the gene matches. In germline, CDR1 is MGHDK, CDR2 SYGVNS. The CDR3 sequence is CASSGASGIITDTQYF. CDR3 DNA sequence: TGTGCCAGCAGTGGGGCTAGCGGGATAATCACAGATACGCAGTATTTT.

The chain recombines TRBV6-1 with TRBJ2-5, with 10 bases lining up with TRBD2. The CDR3 runs 17 residues. Germline CDR1 and CDR2: MNHNS and SASEGT. Trimming at V came to 2 bases and at J to 4 bases, leaving 10 bases not matched to a gene. The CDR3 here is CASSELAGVVRSETQYF. DNA of the CDR3: TGTGCCAGCAGTGAACTAGCGGGGGTTGTTAGGTCAGAGACCCAGTACTTC.

The rearrangement links TRBV27 to TRBJ1-5; TRBD1 is a possible D gene (5 bases). The CDR3 totals 15 residues. Per germline, CDR1 MNHEY and CDR2 SMNVEV (reference sequence). The V gene lost 2 bases and the J gene lost 2 bases, with 10 bases spanning the gap. CDR3 in amino acids: CASSLTQGGNQPQHF. In nucleotides, the CDR3 is TGTGCCAGCAGTTTAACTCAGGGCGGCAATCAGCCCCAGCATTTT.

J is TRBJ2-1 and V is TRBV6-1; tentatively, D is TRBD1 (5 bases). Germline V gene lookup returns CDR1 MNHNS and CDR2 SASEGT. V shed 2 bases and J shed 8 bases, with 16 bases lying between them. The CDR3 totals 15 residues. In nucleotides, the CDR3 is TGTGCCAGCAGTGAAAGAGGTAGAAGGGGCGATGAGCAGTTCTTC. Protein sequence: CASSERGRRGDEQFF.

The rearrangement joins TRBV12-3 or TRBV12-4 to TRBJ1-5; TRBD1 matches 7 bases. This CDR3 is built from 13 residues. V lost 8 bases and J lost 4; bases outside the gene matches: 5. The CDR3 DNA reads TGTGCCAGCCAGGGACAGCAAAATCAGCCCCAGCATTTT. This sequence encodes CASQGQQNQPQHF.

V gene TRBV7-2 combines with J gene TRBJ1-3, with D hard to call. Germline V CDR1 and CDR2: SGHTA, FQGNSA. The CDR3 runs to 13 residues. Between the trimmed V and J ends, which lost 11 bases and 8 bases, there was a span of 19 bases. The CDR3 DNA sequence: TGTGCCTTTCACCAGCGGAGCGGAGACACCATATATTTT. This codes for CAFHQRSGDTIYF. The full variable domain, completed using reference TRBV7-2 and TRBJ1-3, is GAGVSQSPSNKVTEKGKDVELRCDPISGHTALYWYRQSLGQGLEFLIYFQGNSAPDKSGLPSDRFSAERTGGSVSTLTIQRTQQEDSAVYLCAFHQRSGDTIYFGEGSWLTVV.

The V and J genes are TRBV3-1 (or the pseudogene TRBV3-2) and TRBJ1-1; a possible D gene is TRBD1 (5 bases). The CDR3 spans 14 residues. Trimming took 4 bases from V and 3 from J, leaving 12 bases between them. Germline values: CDR1 LGHDT, CDR2 YNNKEL (reference sequence). The CDR3: CASSPTGGDTEAFF. CDR3 in DNA: TGTGCCAGCAGCCCCACAGGCGGGGACACTGAAGCTTTCTTT.

The chain joins TRBV28 to TRBJ2-4; the match to TRBD1 covers 10 bases. The ends lost 5 bases at V and 6 bases at J; junction bases unmatched: 10. This CDR3 comprises 16 residues. CDR1 MDHEN and CDR2 SYDVKM come from the germline V gene. The CDR3 nucleotides read TGTGCCAGCAGTCCGTCGACAGGGGGCGACGGAAACATTCAGTACTTC. Translated, it gives CASSPSTGGDGNIQYF.